This T cell receptor beta chain was documented in a study of regulatory T cells in long-lasting Graves disease (dated by TCRdb to the early 2020s). Background on the whole study: Antithyroid drugs had been taken for less than 3 months by newly diagnosed Graves' disease patients. Persistent Graves' disease patients were compared with newly diagnosed Graves' disease patients by peripheral blood TCR sequencing and RNA sequencing. The study was conducted in China and was registered as a clinical trial. A total of roughly 35 samples underwent TCR sequencing, from about 13 patients with persistent Graves' disease and some 20 patients with newly diagnosed Graves' disease.

The germline V gene supplies CDR1 MNHEY and CDR2 SVGAGI. At the junction V is shortened by 2 bases and J by 3 bases, with 15 bases in between. The CDR3 contains 16 residues, cysteine and phenylalanine counted. Only the CDR3 region is kept as DNA, spanning 48 bases read in frame from base 1. The paper as a whole reports these results and caveats: Persistent Graves' disease patients showed lower TCR Shannon entropy and fewer highly expanded clones than newly diagnosed patients, suggesting clonal expansion. The small sample size was acknowledged by the authors as a limitation that may reduce accuracy. Patients with persistent disease shared more public clonotypes (about 3,000) than newly diagnosed patients did (more than 900). Only the TCR beta chain was sequenced and analyzed. Because the primary lesion, thyroid tissue, could not be accessed, the study looked at peripheral blood alone. Persistent disease showed preferential use of TRBV28, TRBJ1-2 and TRBJ2-5, whereas newly diagnosed disease favored TRBV20-1 and TRBJ2-1.

This clonotype was observed many times. The antigen it binds to is not known. One base away there is no much larger clone; base qualities are not given. The sample's time point label, in plain terms: newly diagnosed GD, antithyroid drugs for less than 3 months. RNA was extracted from PBMCs in TRIzol for both TCR sequencing and RNA sequencing. The diagnosis of Graves' disease was made according to American Thyroid Association guidelines. Patients for the study were recruited at an endocrinology department in Xi'an, China. From each patient, around 9 milliliters of peripheral blood was collected into an EDTA anticoagulant tube. Ficoll Paque Plus density gradient separation was used to isolate PBMCs, and no additional T cell sorting was done. RNA quality was checked with an Agilent 2100 Bioanalyzer and agarose gel, and concentration with a NanoDrop 2000. Libraries were made using multiplex PCR. Sequencing took place on an Illumina HiSeq 4000. iRepertoire HTBI primers and Arm-PCR amplification of CDR3 regions were used to construct TCR beta libraries. Before sequencing, the PCR products went through gel purification. As for the authors' bioinformatics: A total of fewer than 80 TRBV and 14 TRBJ segments were identified across samples and were used for gene usage analysis of CDR3 amino acid clonotypes. Filtered high-quality paired reads were merged into contigs using COPE and FqMerger. BLAST was used to align contigs to IMGT TRBV, TRBD and TRBJ reference genes, with CDR3 defined following IMGT. Highly expanded clones were defined as clonotypes with a frequency above 0.1%. Repertoire diversity was measured by Shannon entropy, and V-J evenness by the Gini coefficient. A clonotype found in more than one individual was treated as public. TCRdb trimmed the raw reads at Q25, called clones with MiXCR and kept productive beta chains. Each entry is one CDR3 protein sequence, shown with its most common DNA and genes. The V and J calls were not made by the authors but by TCRdb's processing. The sample table holds some 410,000 distinct CDR3 sequences, of which around 17% were seen once. Clones ranked in the top ten supply roughly a tenth of the sample.

These data were also reused for a study on T cells in Graves' hyperthyroidism and ophthalmopathy. The second publication reports: Stable Graves' hyperthyroidism was defined as the absence of progression to ophthalmopathy over 18 months of follow-up. The hyperthyroidism patients were between 18 and 65 years old and newly diagnosed, with a disease duration of less than 2 months. Any patient with an uncontrolled infection, another autoimmune disease, pregnancy or lactation was excluded. Diagnoses were based on clinical symptoms, serum thyroxine and TRAb, thyroid ultrasound and orbital computed tomography. The TCR CDR3 was subjected to a first round of RT-PCR using the HTBI primer set and the Qiagen OneStep RT-PCR kit. Blood samples also contained most of the expanded thyroid clonotypes (frequency above 0.001), which suggests that blood repertoires may reflect thyroid immune responses. A model built on a 13 V-J signature distinguished ophthalmopathy from stable hyperthyroidism, reaching about 88% sensitivity and around 81% specificity in cross-validation and 80%/75% in testing. During validation, the model predicted progression to ophthalmopathy a median of around 7 months ahead of onset, with approximately 71% sensitivity and 72% to 85% specificity. To identify TCR V-J signatures that set the groups apart, the researchers used a discovery cohort of 95 to 100 patients, made up of under 45 with Graves' ophthalmopathy and 55 to 65 with stable Graves' hyperthyroidism. Prospective prediction of ophthalmopathy was tested in an independent validation cohort of 18 hyperthyroidism patients and around 16 patients who later progressed to ophthalmopathy. For training and testing, the roughly 97 patients in the discovery cohort were randomly divided in a 7:3 ratio. In about 6 Graves' hyperthyroidism patients, the study also compared T-cell repertoires from thyroid tissue with T-cell repertoires from blood. Once sampling was done, hyperthyroidism patients were given methimazole at a starting dose of 30 mg daily, whereas ophthalmopathy patients were given high-dose intravenous methylprednisolone. The libraries were constructed in a second round of multiplex PCR and then size-selected and purified. Paired-end sequencing of the libraries was performed with 100 bp reads on an Illumina HiSeq2000. SOAPnuke was used to process the raw data, with reads discarded if the reads contained adapters or uncalled bases, had a mean Phred below 15, or lacked an exact constant-primer or identifier match. COPE v1.2.5 was used to merge high-quality paired reads, and clonotypes were defined as unique nucleotide sequences. MiTCR v1.1 was used to align clonotypes to the IMGT TRBV, TRBD and TRBJ reference segments. Only V-J combinations with frequency above 0.0001, covering about 99% of repertoires, were analysed. A TCS score was defined as the ratio between F50 (clonal expansion) and ExV (chaos), using BLOSUM62-based TCRdist between CDR3 peptides within each V-J. Welch's t-statistics and random forest reduced fewer than 550 V-J features to 10 to 15, which were used in a naive Bayes classifier (R e1071). No statistical method was used to set the sample size in advance, and investigators knew the group allocation. According to the paper, TCR Vbeta CDR3 sequencing was carried out on about 140 peripheral blood samples, which came from fewer than 50 ophthalmopathy, around 75 hyperthyroidism and 17 progressor patients.

This TCR was recovered from a woman aged 25 to 39 with Graves disease. Donor details come from another sample of the same person, matched by shared clones. The rearrangement combines TRBV6-5 with TRBJ2-3; possibly the D gene is TRBD2, per 5 matching bases. Here the sequenced sample was peripheral blood mononuclear cells (PBMCs), taken at new diagnosis, from a patient treated with antithyroid drugs. The CDR3: CASSYLKGSGTDTQYF. Here is the DNA: TGTGCCAGCAGTTACCTCAAAGGGAGTGGGACAGATACGCAGTATTTT.